Listed here are 32 T cell receptor beta chains from one sample, sequenced in a study of blood T cell repertoires in COVID-19. Profiled with immunoSEQ multiplex PCR; TCRdb holds only in-frame clones, not every one. The data contain some 180,000 clones, nearly 90% of them seen just once; the ten biggest clones take up about a sixth. The sequencing sample was made of peripheral blood. The receptor set was obtained from a man in his fifties or sixties with COVID-19, enrolled during active disease.

This chain joins TRBV19 and TRBJ2-1; D not certain. This CDR3 is 14 amino acids long. V was cut by 5 bases and J by 2 bases, with 10 bases left in between. Germline CDR1 and CDR2: LNHDA and SQIVND (reference sequence). This CDR3 is CASSSWPAYNEQFF. The CDR3 region has the DNA TGTGCCAGTAGTTCTTGGCCAGCCTACAATGAGCAGTTCTTC.

V and J are TRBV18 and TRBJ2-2; a possible D gene is TRBD2 (6 bases). The V end was cut by 5 bases, the J end by 0 bases, with 13 bases between. The CDR3 extends over 16 amino acids. From germline, CDR1 is KGHSH and CDR2 LQKENI. CDR3 DNA sequence: TGTGCCAGCTCAATGCGGGGCAGCACGAACACCGGGGAGCTGTTTTTT. This codes for CASSMRGSTNTGELFF.

V is TRBV21-1 and J is TRBJ2-3; no DNA check was done on the table's D call, TRBD1. TRBV21-1 is described as a pseudogene. This CDR3 is 17 amino acids long. Here the CDR3 reads CASSKVRPQTNTDTQYF. For the CDR3, the DNA is TGTGCCAGCAGCAAAGTTAGGCCCCAGACAAACACAGATACGCAGTATTTT.

V and J are TRBV7-6 and TRBJ2-1; 12 bases fit TRBD2. This CDR3 is built from 17 residues. The germline gives CDR1 SGHVS, CDR2 FNYEAQ. V lost 0 bases and J lost 4; bases outside the gene matches: 4. The CDR3: CASSLAELAGGYNEQFF. CDR3 nucleotides: TGTGCCAGCAGCTTAGCTGAACTAGCGGGGGGTTACAATGAGCAGTTCTTC.

Only a few counts were recorded for this clone. The chain has TRBV29-1 and TRBJ2-7; TRBD1 matches at 9 bases. The CDR3 has 13 residues. The ends lost 4 bases at V and 6 bases at J; junction bases unmatched: 7. Germline V gives CDR1 SQVTM, CDR2 ANQGSEA. The DNA for the CDR3 is TGCAGCGTTGGGGACAGGGCGAGGCGCGAGCAGTACTTC. Translated: CSVGDRARREQYF.

The V gene is TRBV28, the J gene TRBJ1-5, with TRBD1 matching 7 bases. V lost 4 bases, J lost 7 bases, and 7 bases stayed unmatched. Germline V lookup: CDR1 MDHEN, CDR2 SYDVKM. The length of the CDR3 is 14 residues. The CDR3 sequence is CASSSDRAAQPQHF. For the CDR3, the DNA is TGTGCCAGCAGTTCAGACAGGGCCGCACAGCCCCAGCATTTT.

The rearrangement links TRBV11-2 to TRBJ2-5, with 10 positions matching TRBD1. The CDR3 length is 19 residues. Losses at the gene ends were 1 base for V and 2 bases for J; bases not matched to a gene: 13. Germline loops: CDR1 SGHAT, CDR2 FQNNGV. The chain's CDR3 is CASSLVPPTGTGEQETQYF. The CDR3 DNA reads TGTGCCAGCAGCTTAGTACCCCCCACCGGGACAGGGGAACAAGAGACCCAGTACTTC.

V and J are TRBV5-6 and TRBJ1-3; D may be TRBD1 (6 bases). Germline V gives CDR1 SGHDT, CDR2 YYEEEE. The CDR3 is 15 residues long. V lost 4 bases and J lost 3, with 14 bases in between. DNA of the CDR3: TGTGCCAGCAGCCCCCGGGGGGCAGGTGGAAACACCATATATTTT. Amino acids: CASSPRGAGGNTIYF.

The chain recombines TRBV2 with TRBJ1-4; 9 bases are a match to TRBD1. CDR1 SNHLY and CDR2 FYNNEI come from the germline V gene. CDR3 length equals 14 residues. Trimming took 5 bases from V and 7 from J; bases not matched to a gene: 5. CDR3 sequence: CASSLTGGGEKLFF. The CDR3 nucleotides read TGTGCCAGCAGTCTGACAGGGGGTGGTGAAAAACTGTTTTTT.

The genes are TRBV27 and TRBJ2-5, with 9 bases lining up with TRBD1. The CDR3 runs to 14 residues. Losses at the gene ends were 7 bases for V and 7 bases for J; bases not matched to a gene: 10. Germline assignment: CDR1 MNHEY and CDR2 SMNVEV (reference sequence). CDR3 sequence: CASMAGTGSGTQYF. For the CDR3, the DNA is TGTGCCAGCATGGCCGGGACAGGGTCCGGGACCCAGTACTTC.

The V call is TRBV18, the J call TRBJ2-1; TRBD1 agrees at 7 bases. CDR1 is KGHSH, CDR2 LQKENI, per germline. Trimming removed 0 bases from V and 6 bases from J; junction bases left unmatched: 5. The CDR3 contains 15 residues. The CDR3 DNA is TGTGCCAGCTCACCACCAAGGACAGGCTTCAATGAGCAGTTCTTC. Its translation: CASSPPRTGFNEQFF. Together with reference TRBV18 and TRBJ2-1, the CDR3 gives the full variable domain: NAGVMQNPRHLVRRRGQEARLRCSPMKGHSHVYWYRQLPEEGLKFMVYLQKENIIDESGMPKERFSAEFPKEGPSILRIQQVVRGDSAAYFCASSPPRTGFNEQFFGPGTRLTVL.

The genes are TRBV2 and TRBJ2-3; TRBD1 aligns across 11 bases. Germline V CDR1 and CDR2: SNHLY, FYNNEI. V was clipped by 6 bases and J by 1 base; unmatched bases: 3. The CDR3 loop spans 15 amino acids. As DNA, the CDR3 is TGTGCCAGCAGGCTGGGACAGGGGGGCACAGATACGCAGTATTTT. Its translation is CASRLGQGGTDTQYF.

The chain is built from TRBV28 and TRBJ2-1; tentative D call: TRBD1 (5 bases). CDR3 length: 15 amino acids. The ends were cut back, 5 bases at V and 0 bases at J, with 11 bases in the middle. Germline V gives CDR1 MDHEN, CDR2 SYDVKM. CDR3 loop: CASSQTVSSYNEQFF. The CDR3 region has the DNA TGTGCCAGCAGTCAGACAGTAAGCTCCTACAATGAGCAGTTCTTC.

This chain uses TRBV29-1 with TRBJ2-2, with D perhaps TRBD1 (6 bases). Per the germline V gene, CDR1 is SQVTM and CDR2 is ANQGSEA. V lost 6 bases, J lost 0 bases, and 11 bases lay in between. The CDR3 extends over 14 amino acids. The CDR3 coding sequence is TGCAGCGTCTTGGCAGGGGCGAACACCGGGGAGCTGTTTTTT. Residues: CSVLAGANTGELFF.

The chain joins TRBV27 to TRBJ1-5; D possibly corresponds to TRBD1 (5 bases). Trimming pared 3 bases from V and 2 bases from J, leaving 11 bases between. CDR3 size: 15 residues. Germline CDR1 reads MNHEY; CDR2 reads SMNVEV (reference sequence). CDR3 coding DNA: TGTGCCAGCAGTTTCTATGGGGCAGGCAATCAGCCCCAGCATTTT. Translation: CASSFYGAGNQPQHF.

The chain recombines TRBV2 with TRBJ1-1, with D possibly matching TRBD1 (5 bases). In germline, CDR1 is SNHLY, CDR2 FYNNEI. The CDR3 consists of 12 residues. V lost 6 bases, J lost 9 bases, and 14 bases lay in between. CDR3 sequence (DNA): TGTGCCAGCAGCGTCGCTGCGGGGCAAGCTTTCTTT. This gives the protein CASSVAAGQAFF.

The chain couples TRBV24-1 to TRBJ2-1; TRBD1 aligns across 10 bases. CDR1 KGHDR and CDR2 SFDVKD come from the germline V gene. The CDR3 is made up of 15 amino acids. The ends lost 4 bases at V and 8 bases at J; junction bases unmatched: 7. The CDR3 reads CATSDPGQGGDEQFF. The CDR3 DNA reads TGTGCCACCAGTGACCCCGGACAGGGGGGCGATGAGCAGTTCTTC.

The chain joins TRBV7-9 to TRBJ1-5; D is possibly TRBD1 (5 bases). Germline values: CDR1 SEHNR, CDR2 FQNEAQ (reference sequence). The CDR3 sequence is 14 residues long. Deletions cut 3 bases from V and 3 bases from J, with 9 bases between. The CDR3 DNA sequence: TGTGCCAGCAGCTTCGGACAAGCCAATCAGCCCCAGCATTTT. It translates to CASSFGQANQPQHF. The full variable domain, in which reference TRBV7-9 and TRBJ1-5 provide the parts outside the CDR3, is DTGVSQNPRHKITKRGQNVTFRCDPISEHNRLYWYRQTLGQGPEFLTYFQNEAQLEKSRLLSDRFSAERPKGSFSTLEIQRTEQGDSAMYLCASSFGQANQPQHFGDGTRLSIL.

V and J are TRBV7-3 and TRBJ2-2, with 10 bases identical to TRBD1. J gave up 4 bases and V 5 bases, and 7 bases lay outside the gene matches. Germline assignment: CDR1 SGHTA and CDR2 FQGTGA. This CDR3 is 16 amino acids long. CDR3 coding DNA: TGTGCCAGCAGCAAGACAGGGGGCGCCAGCACCGGGGAGCTGTTTTTT. Its translation is CASSKTGGASTGELFF.

The CDR3 region has the DNA TGTGCCAGCAGCTTAGTTCAAGATACGCAGTATTTT. It encodes CASSLVQDTQYF. This chain connects TRBV7-9 to TRBJ2-3; D is unresolved. CDR3 size: 12 residues. CDR1 is SEHNR and CDR2 is FQNEAQ in the germline V gene (reference sequence). The V end lost 1 base, the J end lost 5 bases, and 4 bases lay between the germline ends.

The J gene is TRBJ2-2, the V gene TRBV10-1; possible D gene TRBD2, 7 bases. Germline CDR1 and CDR2: WNHNN and SYGVQD (reference sequence). The CDR3 runs 17 residues. The V and J ends lost 6 bases and 4 bases respectively, with 21 bases between them. The CDR3 loop is CASSATLGGGSTGELFF. The CDR3 bases are TGCGCCAGCAGCGCCACCCTGGGAGGGGGAAGCACCGGGGAGCTGTTTTTT.

The chain joins TRBV7-8 to TRBJ2-1; perhaps TRBD1 as D (6 bases). The CDR3 totals 17 residues. Germline V gene lookup returns CDR1 SGHVS and CDR2 FQNEAQ. V shed 4 bases and J shed 0 bases, with 16 bases lying between them. In nucleotides, the CDR3 is TGTGCCAGCAGCTATCAGACAGGTACCAGCTCCTACAATGAGCAGTTCTTC. Protein product: CASSYQTGTSSYNEQFF.

This clone was counted once. The genes are TRBV30 and TRBJ2-3, with 7 positions matching TRBD2. CDR1 is GTSNPN and CDR2 is SVGIG in the germline V gene (reference sequence). The CDR3 has 16 amino acids. The trim removed 2 bases at V and 4 bases at J, leaving 12 bases unmatched. CDR3 amino acids: CAWSWEGLVKADTQYF. CDR3 DNA sequence: TGTGCCTGGAGTTGGGAGGGCCTGGTGAAGGCAGATACGCAGTATTTT.

This clone has a single count. The genes are TRBV24-1 and TRBJ1-2, with TRBD1 matching 7 bases. Trimming removed 5 bases from V and 2 bases from J; junction bases left unmatched: 4. The CDR3 is 14 amino acids. Germline-derived CDR1 and CDR2 are KGHDR and SFDVKD. CDR3 residues: CATSAGTENYGYTF. The CDR3 bases are TGTGCCACCAGTGCCGGGACAGAGAACTATGGCTACACCTTC.

This chain links TRBV9 with TRBJ2-7; 9 bases are a match to TRBD2. This CDR3 is built from 14 residues. J gave up 7 bases and V 3 bases, and 8 bases lay outside the gene matches. Germline V CDR1 and CDR2: SGDLS, YYNGEE. The CDR3 loop reads CASSGLAGVGEQYF. DNA of the CDR3: TGTGCCAGCAGCGGATTAGCGGGAGTGGGTGAGCAGTACTTC.

This clone was counted a few times. The chain combines TRBV2 with TRBJ2-7; 9 bases align to TRBD2. V was pared by 6 bases and J by 1 base, with 10 bases of the junction left unmatched. This CDR3 spans 16 amino acids. Per the germline V gene, CDR1 is SNHLY and CDR2 is FYNNEI. The CDR3 coding sequence is TGTGCCAGCAGCAAGGGGACTAGCCGATTATCCTACGAGCAGTACTTC. Translating gives CASSKGTSRLSYEQYF. Complete variable domain (other parts from reference TRBV2 and TRBJ2-7): EPEVTQTPSHQVTQMGQEVILRCVPISNHLYFYWYRQILGQKVEFLVSFYNNEISEKSEIFDDQFSVERPDGSNFTLKIRSTKLEDSAMYFCASSKGTSRLSYEQYFGPGTRLTVT.

Comment on this clone: At one end, the junction sequence differs from germline, possibly due to a read error. The chain employs TRBV7-7 and TRBJ2-5; possibly TRBD2 for D (5 bases). Germline V gene sequence: CDR1 SSHAT, CDR2 FNYEAQ (reference sequence). There are 15 residues in the CDR3. This CDR3 is CASSFQMGVQETQYF. The CDR3 DNA sequence: TGTGCTAGCAGCTTCCAAATGGGAGTACAAGAGACCCAGTACTTC.

The V and J genes are TRBV4-3 and TRBJ1-1, with D tentatively TRBD1 (6 bases). V was shortened by 4 bases and J by 6 bases, with 15 bases between the two germline ends. The CDR3 spans 14 residues. CDR1 LGHNA and CDR2 YSLEER come from the germline V gene. This CDR3 is CASSRQTGKAEAFF. As DNA, the CDR3 is TGCGCCAGCAGCCGCCAAACAGGGAAGGCTGAAGCTTTCTTT.

The chain combines TRBV5-1 with TRBJ2-1; tentatively, D is TRBD2 (5 bases). Germline CDR1 SGHRS, CDR2 YFSETQ. This CDR3 comprises 16 residues. V was pared by 7 bases and J by 5 bases, with 22 bases between. The CDR3 DNA reads TGCGCCAGCCGTCCTACCACTAGTTCGGGGAACAATGAGCAGTTCTTC. This sequence encodes CASRPTTSSGNNEQFF.

V is TRBV18 and J is TRBJ1-3; the match to TRBD1 covers 7 bases. Per germline, CDR1 KGHSH and CDR2 LQKENI. This CDR3 has 16 amino acids. V trimming: 6 bases; J trimming: 0 bases; junction bases outside the gene matches: 8. This CDR3 reads CASSRMGQSSGNTIYF. CDR3 coding DNA: TGTGCCAGCTCGCGAATGGGACAGAGCTCTGGAAACACCATATATTTT.

The chain has TRBV2 and TRBJ2-2; 9 positions agree with TRBD1. Germline CDR1 reads SNHLY; CDR2 reads FYNNEI. There are 16 residues in the CDR3. Trimming removed 6 bases from V and 1 base from J; junction bases left unmatched: 6. The CDR3 sequence: CASRDRDRVNTGELFF. CDR3 sequence (DNA): TGTGCCAGCAGAGACCGGGACAGGGTGAACACCGGGGAGCTGTTTTTT.

The chain recombines TRBV7-8 with TRBJ2-5, with TRBD2 matching 10 bases. The length of the CDR3 is 14 residues. Germline lookup yields CDR1 SGHVS and CDR2 FQNEAQ. Germline trimming cut 2 bases from V and 4 bases from J; bases unmatched to any gene: 1. Here the CDR3 DNA reads TGTGCCAGCAGCTTACTAGCGGGAGTAGAGACCCAGTACTTC. Residues: CASSLLAGVETQYF.